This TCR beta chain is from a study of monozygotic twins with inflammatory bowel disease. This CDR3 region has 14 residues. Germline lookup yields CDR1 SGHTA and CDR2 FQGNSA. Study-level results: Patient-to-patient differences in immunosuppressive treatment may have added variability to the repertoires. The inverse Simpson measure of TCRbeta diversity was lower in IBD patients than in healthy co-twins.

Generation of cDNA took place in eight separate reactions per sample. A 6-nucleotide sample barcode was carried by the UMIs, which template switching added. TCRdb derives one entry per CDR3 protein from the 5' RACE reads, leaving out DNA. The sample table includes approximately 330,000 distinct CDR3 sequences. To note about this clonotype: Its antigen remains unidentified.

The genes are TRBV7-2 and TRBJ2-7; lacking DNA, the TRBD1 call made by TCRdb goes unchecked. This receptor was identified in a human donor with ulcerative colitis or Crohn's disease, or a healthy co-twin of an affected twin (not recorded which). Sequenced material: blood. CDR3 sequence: CASSLSAGAYEQYF.